This section outlines one T cell receptor beta chain sequence together with its context. Its antigen is not known. This sample stems from a study of CD39 and CD103 CD8 tumor-infiltrating T cells. Study-level results: Compared with DN, SP and blood memory CD8, DP TILs appeared more oligoclonal.

Memory CD8 T cells were sorted as CD8+CD4-CD45RA-, any CCR7 status. CDR3 size: 17 residues. V lost 0 bases and J 4 bases, leaving 17 bases between the germline ends. Germline CDR1 is SGHKS and CDR2 is YYEKEE (reference sequence). Sequenced by immunoSEQ multiplex PCR; TCRdb stores in-frame clones only, minus some. The data contain approximately 18,000 clones, 75% to 95% of them singletons. This TCR derives from a human donor with head and neck squamous cell carcinoma. The gene calls are TRBV5-5 and TRBJ1-3, with unresolved D. The sample consisted of CD8+ T cells sorted from blood. Noted subset: total memory CD8 T cells (CD45RA-CCR7+/-) from blood or uninvolved lymph node. Here the CDR3 reads CASSLAFSYGMGNTIYF. As DNA, the CDR3 is TGTGCCAGCAGCTTGGCCTTTTCTTACGGGATGGGAAACACCATATATTTT.